This T cell receptor beta chain stems from a study of identical twins. Whole-study findings and limits: One should note that invariant MAIT and iNKT cells could partly confound zero-insertion analyses. The study found excess low generation probability among twin-shared out-of-frame alpha sequences.

As for this clonotype: Its target is unknown.

Deletions cut 6 bases from V and 5 bases from J, with 13 bases between. The CDR3 extends over 12 amino acids. The germline CDR1 and CDR2 sequences are DFQATT and SNEGSKA (reference sequence). Unique molecular identifiers were in the cDNA, with template-switch universal primer binding. TCRdb independently ran MiXCR on the 5' RACE reads; one entry per CDR3 protein. The sample consists of roughly 630,000 distinct CDR3 sequences, less than 9% of them appearing once. The same sample was also used in a study of yellow fever vaccine responses in identical twins.

The specimen sequenced was PBMCs. The gene calls are TRBV20-1 and TRBJ2-5; a possible D gene is TRBD2 (6 bases). The source is a woman in her late teens or twenties in good health. The CDR3 loop reads CSARHGGETQYF. In nucleotides, the CDR3 is TGCAGTGCCCGACATGGAGGGGAGACCCAGTACTTC.